This T cell receptor (gamma chain) was recorded in a study of γδ T cells in repeated Plasmodium falciparum infection. This clone appeared a few times. The protein TCRdb lists belongs to a much larger clone and differs from this DNA's translation at residue 4, which points to a read error; the protein shown is made from the DNA. TCRdb reanalysed the multiplex PCR reads with CATT. The sample comprises around 27,000 gamma-chain clones, roughly 1.4% of which are singletons, and roughly 21% rests with the top ten. This sequence originates from a pool of human donors (malaria-infected and uninfected, not separated). Sequenced input: gamma-delta T cells from blood.

The CDR3 region has the DNA TGTGCCACCCGGGATGCGGAGGAATATTATAAGAAACTCTTT. It translates to CATRDAEEYYKKLF. The chain employs TRGV4 and TRGJ1 or TRGJ2. The J gene, missing from TCRdb, was assigned here through DNA to germline matching. CDR3 size: 14 residues. The germline gives CDR1 EGSTGY, CDR2 YDSYTSSV.